This T cell receptor (beta chain) derives from a study of pediatric ulcerative colitis. Study results and limitations: Two rectal CDR3 clonotypes occurred in all ulcerative colitis patients. Rectal pinch biopsies may include blood-derived T cells. Blood-rectal clonal overlap within each person was significantly higher in ulcerative colitis patients than controls. In rectum, acute severe colitis had expanded clones and less diversity.

Profiled with immunoSEQ multiplex PCR; TCRdb holds only in-frame clones, not every one. The repertoire has 15,000 or so clones, over 60% of them found once; the top ten carry 4.5%. During colonoscopy, one to two rectal pinch biopsies were collected. The V gene lost 7 bases and the J gene lost 3 bases, with 12 bases spanning the gap. Germline V gene lookup returns CDR1 LNHDA and CDR2 SQIVND (reference sequence). The CDR3 is made up of 13 amino acids. On this clone itself: The antigen is not known.

This TCR derives from a boy between 10 and 17 years old who was a control in a study of pediatric ulcerative colitis. Sequencing was performed on gut tissue. This chain joins TRBV19 and TRBJ1-2; no reliable D call. The DNA of the CDR3 is TGTGCCAGTACTCCTCAGCTAGACTATGGCTACACCTTC. Encoded protein: CASTPQLDYGYTF.